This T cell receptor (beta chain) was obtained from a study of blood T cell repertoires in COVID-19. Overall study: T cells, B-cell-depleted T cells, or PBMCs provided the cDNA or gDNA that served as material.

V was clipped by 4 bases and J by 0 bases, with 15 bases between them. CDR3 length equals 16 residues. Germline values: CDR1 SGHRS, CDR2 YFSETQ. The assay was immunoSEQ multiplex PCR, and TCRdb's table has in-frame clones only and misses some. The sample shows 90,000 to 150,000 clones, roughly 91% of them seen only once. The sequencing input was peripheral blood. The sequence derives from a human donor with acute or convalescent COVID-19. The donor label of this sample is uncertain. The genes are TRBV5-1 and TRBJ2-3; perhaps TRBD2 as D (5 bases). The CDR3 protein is CASSLTRSGSTDTQYF. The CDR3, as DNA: TGCGCCAGCAGCCTAACTAGGAGCGGAAGCACAGATACGCAGTATTTT.